These 24 T cell receptor beta chains were all obtained from the same sample, sequenced in a study of blood T cell repertoires in COVID-19. Libraries were prepared by immunoSEQ multiplex PCR; TCRdb keeps only in-frame clonotypes and omits some of them. The sample carries tens of thousands of clones, around four fifths recorded once. The material sequenced was peripheral blood. The receptors here all came from a woman between 70 and 85 years old with active or convalescent COVID-19.

The chain is built from TRBV6-5 and TRBJ1-2; possibly TRBD1 for D (6 bases). Germline V gives CDR1 MNHEY, CDR2 SVGAGI. The V gene lost 6 bases and the J gene lost 2 bases, with 13 bases spanning the gap. CDR3 length: 14 amino acids. CDR3 residues: CASRPGGANYGYTF. The CDR3 coding sequence is TGTGCCAGCAGACCCGGGGGGGCCAACTATGGCTACACCTTC.

The V call is TRBV5-1, the J call TRBJ1-6, with 11 positions matching TRBD1. The CDR3 consists of 18 residues. Germline V gene lookup returns CDR1 SGHRS and CDR2 YFSETQ. J lost 9 bases, V lost 0 bases, and 11 bases had no gene match. In nucleotides, the CDR3 is TGCGCCAGCAGCTTGGAAGGCCTCGGACAGGGGGCTATTTCACCCCTCCACTTT. It specifies CASSLEGLGQGAISPLHF.

This clone has just a few counts. V is TRBV11-2 and J is TRBJ2-1; no clear D. The V end lost 4 bases, the J end lost 13 bases, and 11 bases lay between the germline ends. The CDR3 spans 11 residues. CDR1 is SGHAT and CDR2 is FQNNGV in the germline V gene. The CDR3 protein is CASSSTGSQFF. CDR3 nucleotide sequence: TGTGCCAGCAGCTCAACCGGGTCACAGTTCTTC.

CDR3 in amino acids: CASSLIRGYHYEQYF. The CDR3 coding sequence is TGTGCCAGCAGCTTAATTCGGGGATACCACTACGAGCAGTACTTC. This chain links TRBV11-2 with TRBJ2-7; perhaps TRBD2 as D (5 bases). This CDR3 has 15 residues. CDR1 SGHAT and CDR2 FQNNGV come from the germline V gene. The V and J ends lost 2 bases and 3 bases respectively, with 14 bases between them.

The chain links TRBV7-2 to TRBJ1-5; the D is unclear. Trimming pared 1 base from V and 6 bases from J, leaving 13 bases between. The CDR3 contains 15 residues. Germline assignment: CDR1 SGHTA and CDR2 FQGNSA. CDR3 in amino acids: CASSLGPEVGQPQHF. Written as DNA, the CDR3 is TGTGCCAGCAGCTTAGGTCCGGAGGTCGGTCAGCCCCAGCATTTT.

This rearrangement joins TRBV15 to TRBJ2-5; TRBD1 matches at 8 bases. V shed 5 bases, J shed 2 bases, and the junction held 4 bases outside the gene matches. CDR1 is LNHNV and CDR2 is YYDKDF in the germline V gene (reference sequence). CDR3 length: 14 residues. The CDR3 DNA sequence: TGTGCCACCAGCGCCGGACAGGGACAAGAGACCCAGTACTTC. Protein product: CATSAGQGQETQYF.

V and J are TRBV5-6 and TRBJ2-7; TRBD2 might be the D (5 bases). Per the germline V gene, CDR1 is SGHDT and CDR2 is YYEEEE. The CDR3 runs 15 residues. With 0 bases removed from V and 4 bases from J, the gap between germline ends came to 14 bases. The CDR3 here is CASSLGTSGSYEQYF. In DNA, the CDR3 is TGTGCCAGCAGCTTGGGCACTTCGGGGTCATACGAGCAGTACTTC.

This chain links TRBV4-1 with TRBJ2-5; TRBD2 is a possible D gene (5 bases). This CDR3 has 15 amino acids. V was cut by 3 bases and J by 3 bases, with 14 bases left in between. From germline, CDR1 is MGHRA and CDR2 YSYEKL. The CDR3 DNA sequence: TGCGCCAGCAGCCAGGCCGGGATAACCAAAGAGACCCAGTACTTC. Translated, it gives CASSQAGITKETQYF.

V and J are TRBV4-3 and TRBJ1-2; TRBD1 matches 9 bases. V lost 2 bases and J lost 6; bases outside the gene matches: 10. This CDR3 contains 16 residues. Germline lookup yields CDR1 LGHNA and CDR2 YSLEER. The CDR3: CASSQTNTGGLNGYTF. CDR3 nucleotide sequence: TGCGCCAGCAGCCAAACGAACACAGGGGGCCTGAATGGCTACACCTTC.

This clone showed up just a few times. V and J are TRBV7-2 and TRBJ2-3, with a tentative D call TRBD2 (6 bases). CDR1 SGHTA and CDR2 FQGNSA come from the germline V gene. Trimming shortened V by 5 bases and J by 0 bases, and 15 bases separated the two germline ends. CDR3 size: 16 residues. Written as DNA, the CDR3 is TGTGCCAGCAGCCCCCCGGACTATCGAAGCACAGATACGCAGTATTTT. It is translated as CASSPPDYRSTDTQYF.

The rearrangement joins TRBV6-5 to TRBJ2-5; a possible D gene is TRBD2 (5 bases). Germline CDR1 MNHEY, CDR2 SVGAGI. This CDR3 has 14 residues. With 8 bases removed from V and 1 base from J, the gap between germline ends came to 14 bases. DNA of the CDR3: TGTGCCAGCGGCCGGAGGAGGCTCCAAGAGACCCAGTACTTC. Amino acid sequence: CASGRRRLQETQYF.

This chain connects TRBV4-3 to TRBJ1-4; a weak D match, TRBD1 (5 bases). Germline assignment: CDR1 LGHNA and CDR2 YSLEER. The CDR3 runs to 16 residues. With 1 base removed from V and 7 bases from J, the gap between germline ends came to 16 bases. CDR3 DNA sequence: TGCGCCAGCAGCCAAGTAATAGGGCAGGGACTTGAAAAACTGTTTTTT. This encodes CASSQVIGQGLEKLFF.

The gene calls are TRBV3-1 (or the pseudogene TRBV3-2) and TRBJ1-2, with a possible D match to TRBD1 (6 bases). Germline CDR1 and CDR2: LGHDT and YNNKEL (reference sequence). The ends were cut back, 6 bases at V and 7 bases at J, with 15 bases in the middle. This CDR3 is 13 amino acids long. The CDR3 reads CASSHTGRAGYTF. Written as DNA, the CDR3 is TGTGCCAGCAGTCATACAGGGCGCGCTGGCTACACCTTC.

This sequence joins TRBV11-2 and TRBJ2-2; D possibly corresponds to TRBD2 (6 bases). Germline V gene data show CDR1 as SGHAT and CDR2 as FQNNGV. There are 16 residues in the CDR3. With 5 bases removed from V and 2 bases from J, the gap between germline ends came to 15 bases. The CDR3 sequence: CASSPGASANTGELFF. The CDR3 DNA follows: TGTGCCAGCAGCCCCGGGGCTAGCGCAAACACCGGGGAGCTGTTTTTT. The full variable domain, in which reference TRBV11-2 and TRBJ2-2 provide the parts outside the CDR3, is EAGVAQSPRYKIIEKRQSVAFWCNPISGHATLYWYQQILGQGPKLLIQFQNNGVVDDSQLPKDRFSAERLKGVDSTLKIQPAKLEDSAVYLCASSPGASANTGELFFGEGSRLTVL.

The chain employs TRBV9 and TRBJ1-2, with 7 bases aligning to TRBD1. The CDR3 extends over 13 amino acids. J lost 10 bases, V lost 3 bases, and 9 bases had no gene match. CDR1 SGDLS and CDR2 YYNGEE come from the germline V gene. CDR3 loop: CASSAPGQTDYTF. As DNA, the CDR3 is TGTGCCAGCAGCGCCCCGGGACAGACCGACTACACCTTC.

The chain links TRBV4-1 to TRBJ2-4; maybe TRBD1 (6 bases). CDR3 size: 19 residues. The V and J ends lost 0 bases and 0 bases respectively, with 18 bases between them. Germline CDR1 is MGHRA and CDR2 is YSYEKL. The CDR3 is CASSQDSTGEIIAKNIQYF. The CDR3 DNA reads as TGCGCCAGCAGCCAAGATTCGACAGGAGAGATTATAGCCAAAAACATTCAGTACTTC.

The V and J genes are TRBV24-1 and TRBJ1-1, with 8 bases that match TRBD1. Germline lookup yields CDR1 KGHDR and CDR2 SFDVKD. The CDR3 runs 12 residues. The ends lost 4 bases at V and 7 bases at J; junction bases unmatched: 1. The CDR3 loop reads CATSEGTGEAFF. CDR3 nucleotide sequence: TGTGCCACCAGTGAAGGGACAGGTGAAGCTTTCTTT.

The chain links TRBV4-2 to TRBJ2-1, with 8 bases that match TRBD2. V was clipped by 4 bases and J by 1 base; unmatched bases: 6. This CDR3 is 16 amino acids long. Germline V lookup: CDR1 LGHNA, CDR2 YNFKEQ. This chain's CDR3 is CASSRISGESYNEQFF. The DNA for the CDR3 is TGTGCCAGCAGCCGAATTAGCGGGGAATCCTACAATGAGCAGTTCTTC.

This sequence joins TRBV21-1 and TRBJ2-7; the table's TRBD1 call for D was not verified on the DNA. TRBV21-1 is marked as a pseudogene. The CDR3 is 16 amino acids. CDR3 nucleotides: TGTGCCAGCAGCAAAGGCGGACAGGGGGCGAGGCACGAGCAGTACTTC. Translating gives CASSKGGQGARHEQYF.

The V gene is TRBV27, the J gene TRBJ1-6; no reliable D call. The CDR3 has 16 amino acids. Germline V gives CDR1 MNHEY, CDR2 SMNVEV (reference sequence). V was shortened by 5 bases and J by 10 bases, with 21 bases between the two germline ends. CDR3 sequence (DNA): TGTGCCAGCAGTCAACGGCAGGTTATTCCTCAGTCACCCCTCCACTTT. Translation: CASSQRQVIPQSPLHF.

The V gene is TRBV6-5, the J gene TRBJ1-3, with 9 nucleotides matching TRBD1. CDR1 is MNHEY and CDR2 is SVGAGI in the germline V gene. The CDR3 runs to 16 residues. V shed 7 bases and J 1 base; nucleotides not matched to a gene: 8. The CDR3 DNA follows: TGTGCCAGCATTTATGACAGGGGGATATCTGGAAACACCATATATTTT. It encodes CASIYDRGISGNTIYF.

The sample holds a few counts of this clone. The genes are TRBV4-2 and TRBJ1-1, with D unresolved. Trimming took 4 bases from V and 0 from J, leaving 12 bases between them. The CDR3 totals 15 residues. Germline V gives CDR1 LGHNA, CDR2 YNFKEQ. CDR3 region: CASSPRWGVNTEAFF. The CDR3 DNA sequence: TGTGCCAGCAGCCCTCGTTGGGGAGTGAACACTGAAGCTTTCTTT.

The chain is built from TRBV6-1 and TRBJ1-6; D perhaps matches TRBD1 (5 bases). Trimming cost V 5 bases and J 7 bases, with 9 bases left between them. The CDR3 contains 13 residues. From germline, CDR1 is MNHNS and CDR2 SASEGT. CDR3 in amino acids: CASSYDSNSPLHF. The CDR3 DNA sequence: TGTGCCAGCAGTTATGACAGCAATTCACCCCTCCACTTT.

The rearrangement joins TRBV4-2 to TRBJ2-1; 7 bases align to TRBD2. Trimming removed 2 bases from V and 7 bases from J; junction bases left unmatched: 8. Germline V gives CDR1 LGHNA, CDR2 YNFKEQ. This CDR3 spans 15 amino acids. CDR3 residues: CASSQHNSGQNEQFF. The DNA of the CDR3 is TGTGCCAGCAGCCAACATAATAGCGGGCAGAATGAGCAGTTCTTC.